The present T cell receptor (beta chain) was sequenced within a study of PD-L1 blockade in urothelial cancer. Turning to the study itself: Researchers looked at the blood 3 weeks (second dose) and 6 weeks after treatment began.

Synthetic TCR analog templates were added to each PCR reaction. Produced via immunoSEQ multiplex PCR; TCRdb's table is partial and in-frame only. The data contain roughly 16,000 clones, roughly 87% of them singletons. This CDR3 is built from 13 residues. V was trimmed by 3 bases and J by 5 bases, leaving 10 bases between them. Germline V gene data show CDR1 as SGHAT and CDR2 as FQNNGV. Patients had urothelial carcinoma that was locally advanced or metastatic. Pretreatment and on-treatment blood mononuclear cell samples were taken, totaling between 1 and 8 time points per patient. Material: PBMCs, obtained around atezolizumab (anti-PD-L1) treatment. This sequence joins TRBV11-2 and TRBJ1-1; maybe TRBD1 (6 bases). The receptor was isolated from a man aged 50 to 60 with urothelial cancer. The CDR3 spells CASSFGRGTEAFF. The CDR3, as DNA: TGTGCCAGCAGCTTCGGCAGGGGAACTGAAGCTTTCTTT.